The clone carrying this TCR beta chain has only one observation. This is likely a read error, given that the CDR3 carries no conserved phenylalanine or tryptophan at its end. PCR involved 60 Vbeta and 13 Jbeta primers. As originally analysed: Counted up in a later analysis, unique TCR beta chains came to 65 million to 100 million, with around 11 million shared. The repertoire was sequenced with immunoSEQ multiplex PCR; TCRdb's copy has only in-frame clones and lacks some. D and trimming come from the DNA, and the V and J calls and clone size come from that table. Of 150,000 or so clones in the sample, roughly 85% were seen once. The data belong to a study of cytomegalovirus exposure and HLA in healthy donors. Germline assignment: CDR1 MNHNY and CDR2 SVGAGI (reference sequence). V shed 2 bases and J shed 0 bases, with 5 bases lying between them. The CDR3 is 15 amino acids.

The sequence was collected from a man younger than 35 in good health and CMV-seropositive. The chain has TRBV6-6 and TRBJ1-6; D is ambiguous. Input material: PBMCs. DNA for the CDR3: TGTGCCAGCAGTTACGGGAGCTCCTATAATTCACCCCTCCACCTT. Translation: CASSYGSSYNSPLHL.